A selection of T cell receptor beta chains follows, all from one sample in a study of blood T cell repertoires in COVID-19. The repertoire was sequenced with immunoSEQ multiplex PCR; TCRdb's copy has only in-frame clones and lacks some. The data show about 210,000 clones, with about 90% seen just once and around 1.2% held by the top ten. Sequenced material: peripheral blood. The receptors here all came from a man younger than 45 with acute or convalescent COVID-19. Both conserved end residues are part of each CDR3. D genes are given only for firm matches. Clone size, where shown, is once, few, many, or a class for clones that have expanded.

clone_size	v_call	j_call	d_call	cdr3_nt	cdr3_aa
-	TRBV18	TRBJ2-1	TRBD2	TGTGCCAGCTCATCCACTAGCGTCCATGAGCAGTTCTTC	CASSSTSVHEQFF
-	TRBV20-1	TRBJ2-5	-	TGCAGTGCCAGGGGTCAAGAGACCCAGTACTTC	CSARGQETQYF
-	TRBV7-9	TRBJ1-4	-	TGTGCCAGCAGCTGGGGGGTTGGAACTAATGAAAAACTGTTTTTT	CASSWGVGTNEKLFF
-	TRBV19	TRBJ2-5	TRBD2	TGTGCCAGTAGTGCCGGGACTAGCGGTGCGACCCAGTACTTC	CASSAGTSGATQYF
few	TRBV7-8	TRBJ1-4	-	TGTGCCAGCAGCCTCCAGGGGCGATTGGGAAAACTGTTTTTT	CASSLQGRLGKLFF
-	TRBV7-6	TRBJ1-1	-	TGTGCCAGCAGCTCCCCCAGGGGCCTGAACACTGAAGCTTTCTTT	CASSSPRGLNTEAFF
-	TRBV5-1	TRBJ2-3	TRBD1	TGCGCCAGCAGCGGTACAATCCGACAGGGGGCCCGCACAGATACGCAGTATTTT	CASSGTIRQGARTDTQYF
-	TRBV19	TRBJ2-5	-	TGTGCCAGTAGCCGGTGGGGCAGTGACATGGAGACCCAGTACTTC	CASSRWGSDMETQYF
-	TRBV19	TRBJ2-5	TRBD1	TGTGCCAGTAGTATGGGACAGGGTATTAATAAAGAGACCCAGTACTTC	CASSMGQGINKETQYF
-	TRBV28	TRBJ1-6	-	TGTGCCACCCGGACAGTGAGAAATTCACCCCTCCACTTT	CATRTVRNSPLHF
-	TRBV4-1	TRBJ2-1	TRBD2	TGCGCCAGCAGTAGCGGGGGGCGTAATGAGCAGTTCTTC	CASSSGGRNEQFF